This T cell receptor beta chain came from a study of cytomegalovirus exposure and HLA in healthy donors. Findings of the study overall: The availability of immune exposure information extended only to CMV serostatus. A few CMV-associated chains were confirmed in vitro to be specific for CMV antigens.

J gave up 8 bases and V 4 bases, and 3 bases lay outside the gene matches. Germline V gene data show CDR1 as SEHNR and CDR2 as FQNEAQ (reference sequence). The CDR3 spans 12 residues. This clone has only a few counts. What it recognizes is unknown. The PCR employed 60 Vbeta primers together with 13 Jbeta primers. Sequencing used immunoSEQ multiplex PCR; TCRdb keeps in-frame clones, though not all of them. The repertoire holds a few hundred thousand clones, with 80% to 90% as singletons. The sample comprised PBMCs. This clonotype originated in a man aged 25-45 years in good health and CMV-seronegative. The chain uses TRBV7-9 and TRBJ1-1, with 8 bases that match TRBD1. CDR3 amino acids: CASSYDRGEAFF. DNA of the CDR3: TGTGCCAGCAGCTACGACAGGGGAGAAGCTTTCTTT.